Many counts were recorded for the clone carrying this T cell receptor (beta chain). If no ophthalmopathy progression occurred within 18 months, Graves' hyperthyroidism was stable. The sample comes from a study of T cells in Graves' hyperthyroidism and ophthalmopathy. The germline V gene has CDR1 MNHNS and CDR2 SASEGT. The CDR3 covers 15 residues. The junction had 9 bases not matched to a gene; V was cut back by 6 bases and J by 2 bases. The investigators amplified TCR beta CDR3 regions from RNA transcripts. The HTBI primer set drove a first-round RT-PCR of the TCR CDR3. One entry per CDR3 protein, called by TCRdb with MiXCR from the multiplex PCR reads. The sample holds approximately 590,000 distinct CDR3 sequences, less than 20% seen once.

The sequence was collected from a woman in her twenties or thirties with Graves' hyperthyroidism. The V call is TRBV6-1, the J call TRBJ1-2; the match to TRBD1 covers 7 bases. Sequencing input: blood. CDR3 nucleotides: TGTGCCAGCAGGGCAGACAGGGCCCGCAACTATGGCTACACCTTC. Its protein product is CASRADRARNYGYTF.